This T cell receptor beta chain comes out of a study of blood T cell repertoires in COVID-19. Study-level information: Both acute and convalescent COVID-19 samples were obtained from the United States, Italy and Spain. PBMCs, B-cell-depleted T cells, or T cells were the source of the cDNA or gDNA that made up the material.

V shed 1 base and J shed 12 bases, with 30 bases lying between them. This CDR3 comprises 19 residues. CDR1 is SGHVS and CDR2 is FQNEAQ in the germline V gene. How the authors handled the data: Amplification of reference gene primers provided the estimated nucleated cell counts. Measured with immunoSEQ multiplex PCR; TCRdb has only the in-frame clones, and not every one. From that table come the V and J calls and clone size; the DNA was used to work out D and trimming. In the table there are a few hundred thousand clones, approximately 80% of which are singletons. The TCR was taken from a man aged 35 to 55 who had recovered from COVID-19. Sequencing was performed on peripheral blood. The chain carries TRBV7-8 and TRBJ1-4, with D tentatively TRBD1 (6 bases). The CDR3 bases are TGTGCCAGCAGCTTAGTTCGTAGAGGGCAGGGGTTAATAGAACCTGAACTGTTTTTT. It specifies CASSLVRRGQGLIEPELFF.